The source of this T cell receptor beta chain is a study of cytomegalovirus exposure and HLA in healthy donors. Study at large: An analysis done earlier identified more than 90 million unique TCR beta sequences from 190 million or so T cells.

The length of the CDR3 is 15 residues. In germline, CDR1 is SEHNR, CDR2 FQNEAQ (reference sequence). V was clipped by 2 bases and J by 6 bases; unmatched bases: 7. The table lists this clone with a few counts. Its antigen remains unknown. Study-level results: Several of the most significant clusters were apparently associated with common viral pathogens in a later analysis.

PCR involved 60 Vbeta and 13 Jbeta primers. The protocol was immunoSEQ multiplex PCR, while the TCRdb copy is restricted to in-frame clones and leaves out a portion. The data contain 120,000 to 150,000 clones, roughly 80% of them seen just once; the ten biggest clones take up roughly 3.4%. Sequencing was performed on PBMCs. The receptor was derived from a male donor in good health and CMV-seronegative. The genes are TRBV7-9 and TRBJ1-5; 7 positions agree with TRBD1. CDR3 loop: CASSLSGGEAQPQHF. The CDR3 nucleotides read TGTGCCAGCAGCTTATCAGGGGGAGAAGCTCAGCCCCAGCATTTT.